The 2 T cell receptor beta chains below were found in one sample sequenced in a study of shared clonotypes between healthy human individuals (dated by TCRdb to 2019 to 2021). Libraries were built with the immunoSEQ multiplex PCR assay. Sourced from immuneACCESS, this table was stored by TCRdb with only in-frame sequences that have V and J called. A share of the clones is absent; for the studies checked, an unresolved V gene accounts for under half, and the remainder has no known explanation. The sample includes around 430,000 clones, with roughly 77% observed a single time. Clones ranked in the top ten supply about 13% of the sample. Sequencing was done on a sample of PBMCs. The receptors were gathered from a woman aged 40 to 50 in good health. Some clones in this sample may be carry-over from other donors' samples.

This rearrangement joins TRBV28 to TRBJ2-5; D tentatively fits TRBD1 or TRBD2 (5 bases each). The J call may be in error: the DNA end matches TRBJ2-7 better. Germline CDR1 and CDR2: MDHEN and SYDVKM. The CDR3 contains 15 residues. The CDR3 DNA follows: TGTGCCAGCAGTTCTCCCCTGAGGGGCCCCTACGAGCAGTACTTC. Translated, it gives CASSSPLRGPYEQYF.

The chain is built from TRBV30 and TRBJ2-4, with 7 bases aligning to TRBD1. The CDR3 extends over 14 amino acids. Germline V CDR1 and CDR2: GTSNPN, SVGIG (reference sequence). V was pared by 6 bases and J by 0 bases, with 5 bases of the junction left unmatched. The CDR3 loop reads CACETGIAKNIQYF. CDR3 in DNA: TGTGCCTGCGAGACAGGGATAGCCAAAAACATTCAGTACTTC.